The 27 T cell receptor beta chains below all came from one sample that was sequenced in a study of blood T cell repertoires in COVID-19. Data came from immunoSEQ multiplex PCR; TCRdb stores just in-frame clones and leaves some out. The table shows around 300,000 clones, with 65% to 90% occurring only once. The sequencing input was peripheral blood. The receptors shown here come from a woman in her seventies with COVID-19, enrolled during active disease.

CDR3 in DNA: TGTGCCAGCTCACCAAGAGCGGCAGCAAATAGCAATCAGCCCCAGCATTTT. Its translation: CASSPRAAANSNQPQHF. The rearrangement links TRBV18 to TRBJ1-5; D uncertain. V was trimmed by 2 bases and J by 0 bases, leaving 14 bases between them. Germline lookup yields CDR1 KGHSH and CDR2 LQKENI. The CDR3 has 17 residues. Supplemented by reference TRBV18 and TRBJ1-5, the full variable domain reads NAGVMQNPRHLVRRRGQEARLRCSPMKGHSHVYWYRQLPEEGLKFMVYLQKENIIDESGMPKERFSAEFPKEGPSILRIQQVVRGDSAAYFCASSPRAAANSNQPQHFGDGTRLSIL.

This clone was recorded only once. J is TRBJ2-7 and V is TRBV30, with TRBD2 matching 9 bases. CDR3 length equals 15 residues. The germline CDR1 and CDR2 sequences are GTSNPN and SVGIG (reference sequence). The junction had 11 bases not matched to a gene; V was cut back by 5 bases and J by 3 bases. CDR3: CAWASPLAGNYEQYF. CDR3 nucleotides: TGTGCCTGGGCCTCCCCTCTAGCGGGGAACTACGAGCAGTACTTC.

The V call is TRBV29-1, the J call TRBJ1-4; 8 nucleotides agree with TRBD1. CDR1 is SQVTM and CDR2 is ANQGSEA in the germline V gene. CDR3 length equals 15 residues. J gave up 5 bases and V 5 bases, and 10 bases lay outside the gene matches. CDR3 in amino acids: CSVRRGTGPNEKLFF. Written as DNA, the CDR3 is TGCAGCGTTCGAAGGGGGACAGGACCAAATGAAAAACTGTTTTTT.

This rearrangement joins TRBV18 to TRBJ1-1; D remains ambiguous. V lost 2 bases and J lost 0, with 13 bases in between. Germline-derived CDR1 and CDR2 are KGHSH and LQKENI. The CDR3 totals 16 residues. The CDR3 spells CASSPRRTDMNTEAFF. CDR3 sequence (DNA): TGTGCCAGCTCACCAAGGAGGACGGATATGAACACTGAAGCTTTCTTT.

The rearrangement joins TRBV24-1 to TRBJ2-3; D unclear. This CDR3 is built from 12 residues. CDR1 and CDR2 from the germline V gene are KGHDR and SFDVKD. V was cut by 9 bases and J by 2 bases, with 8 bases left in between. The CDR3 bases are TGTGCCACCTCCAGAACCACAGATACGCAGTATTTT. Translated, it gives CATSRTTDTQYF.

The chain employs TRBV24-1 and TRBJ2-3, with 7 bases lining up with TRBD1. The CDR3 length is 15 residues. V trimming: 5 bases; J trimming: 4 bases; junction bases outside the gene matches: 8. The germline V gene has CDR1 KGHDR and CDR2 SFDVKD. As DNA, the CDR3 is TGTGCCACCAGTGCCCCGGGACAGTGGGCAGATACGCAGTATTTT. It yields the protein CATSAPGQWADTQYF.

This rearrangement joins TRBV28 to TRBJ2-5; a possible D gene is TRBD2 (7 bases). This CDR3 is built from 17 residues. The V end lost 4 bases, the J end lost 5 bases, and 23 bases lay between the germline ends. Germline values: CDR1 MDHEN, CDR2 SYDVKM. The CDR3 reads CASSSEGGVPRTETQYF. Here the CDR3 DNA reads TGTGCCAGCAGTTCCGAGGGGGGGGTCCCTAGGACCGAGACCCAGTACTTC.

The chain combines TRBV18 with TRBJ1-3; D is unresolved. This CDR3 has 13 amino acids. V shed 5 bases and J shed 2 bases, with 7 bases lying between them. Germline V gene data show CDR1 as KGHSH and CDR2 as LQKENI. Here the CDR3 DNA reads TGTGCCAGCTCAACGAGTGCTGGAAACACCATATATTTT. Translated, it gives CASSTSAGNTIYF.

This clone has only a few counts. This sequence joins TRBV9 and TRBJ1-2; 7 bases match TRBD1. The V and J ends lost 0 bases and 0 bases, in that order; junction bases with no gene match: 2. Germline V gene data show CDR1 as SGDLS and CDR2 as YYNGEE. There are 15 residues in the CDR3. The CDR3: CASSVEGGSNYGYTF. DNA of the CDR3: TGTGCCAGCAGCGTAGAAGGGGGCTCTAACTATGGCTACACCTTC.

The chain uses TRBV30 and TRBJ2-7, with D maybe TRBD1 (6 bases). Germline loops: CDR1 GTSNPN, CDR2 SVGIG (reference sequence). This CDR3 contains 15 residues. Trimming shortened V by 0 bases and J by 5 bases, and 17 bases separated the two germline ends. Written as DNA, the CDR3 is TGTGCCTGGAGTGTATTAACGCCAGGGGATCACGAGCAGTACTTC. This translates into CAWSVLTPGDHEQYF.

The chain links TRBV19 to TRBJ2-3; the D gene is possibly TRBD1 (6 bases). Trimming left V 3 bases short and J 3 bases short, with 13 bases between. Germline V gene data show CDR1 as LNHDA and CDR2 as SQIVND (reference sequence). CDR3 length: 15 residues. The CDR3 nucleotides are TGTGCCAGTAGTATCCCAGGCAGGGGTACAGATACGCAGTATTTT. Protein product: CASSIPGRGTDTQYF.

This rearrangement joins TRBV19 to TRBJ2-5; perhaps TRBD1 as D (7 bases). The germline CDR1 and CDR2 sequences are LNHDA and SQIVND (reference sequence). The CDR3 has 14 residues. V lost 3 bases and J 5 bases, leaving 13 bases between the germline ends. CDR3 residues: CASSIKQGRETQYF. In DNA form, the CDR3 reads TGTGCCAGTAGTATCAAACAGGGGAGGGAGACCCAGTACTTC.

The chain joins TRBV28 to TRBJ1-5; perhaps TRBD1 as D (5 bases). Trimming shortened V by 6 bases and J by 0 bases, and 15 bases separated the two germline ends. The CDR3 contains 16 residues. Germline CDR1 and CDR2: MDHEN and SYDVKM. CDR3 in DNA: TGTGCCAGCAGCAGGGCGAGTAAGGATAGCAATCAGCCCCAGCATTTT. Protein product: CASSRASKDSNQPQHF. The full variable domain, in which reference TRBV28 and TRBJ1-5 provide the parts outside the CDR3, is DVKVTQSSRYLVKRTGEKVFLECVQDMDHENMFWYRQDPGLGLRLIYFSYDVKMKEKGDIPEGYSVSREKKERFSLILESASTNQTSMYLCASSRASKDSNQPQHFGDGTRLSIL.

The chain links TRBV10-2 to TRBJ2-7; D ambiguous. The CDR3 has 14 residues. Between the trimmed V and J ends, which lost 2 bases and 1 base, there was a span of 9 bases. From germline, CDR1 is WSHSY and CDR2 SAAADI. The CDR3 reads CASSEGQSSYEQYF. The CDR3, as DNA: TGCGCCAGCAGTGAGGGTCAGTCGTCCTACGAGCAGTACTTC.

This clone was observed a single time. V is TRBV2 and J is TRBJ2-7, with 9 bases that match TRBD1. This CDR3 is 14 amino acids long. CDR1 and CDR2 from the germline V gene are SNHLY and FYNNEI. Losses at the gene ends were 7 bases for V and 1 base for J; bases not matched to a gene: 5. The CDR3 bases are TGTGCCAGCATAGGGACAGGGAGGTCCTACGAGCAGTACTTC. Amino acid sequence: CASIGTGRSYEQYF.

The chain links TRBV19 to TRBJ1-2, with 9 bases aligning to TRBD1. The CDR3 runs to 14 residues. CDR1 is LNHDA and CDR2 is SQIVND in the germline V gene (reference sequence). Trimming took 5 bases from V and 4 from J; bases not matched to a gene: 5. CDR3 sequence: CASSPGTGIYGYTF. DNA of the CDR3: TGTGCCAGTAGTCCCGGGACAGGGATCTATGGCTACACCTTC.

The CDR3 DNA reads TGTGCCAGCAGCTTAGCAGCGTGGACAGGGGGTGAAAAACTGTTTTTT. Amino acids: CASSLAAWTGGEKLFF. This sequence joins TRBV5-8 and TRBJ1-4; 10 positions match TRBD1. Germline loops: CDR1 SGHTS, CDR2 YDEGEE. The CDR3 is 16 amino acids. V dropped 2 bases and J dropped 7; count of bases not matched to a gene: 8.

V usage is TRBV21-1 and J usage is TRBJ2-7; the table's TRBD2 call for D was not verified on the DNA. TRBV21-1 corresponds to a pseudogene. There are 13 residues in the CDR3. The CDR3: CASSLAGSYEQYF. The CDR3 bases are TGTGCCAGCAGTTTAGCGGGGTCCTACGAGCAGTACTTC.

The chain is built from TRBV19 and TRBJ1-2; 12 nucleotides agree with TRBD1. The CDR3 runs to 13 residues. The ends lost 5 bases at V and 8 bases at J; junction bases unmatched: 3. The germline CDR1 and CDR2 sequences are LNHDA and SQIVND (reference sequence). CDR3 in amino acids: CASSSGTGGGYTF. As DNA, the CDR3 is TGTGCCAGTAGTTCCGGGACAGGGGGCGGCTACACCTTC.

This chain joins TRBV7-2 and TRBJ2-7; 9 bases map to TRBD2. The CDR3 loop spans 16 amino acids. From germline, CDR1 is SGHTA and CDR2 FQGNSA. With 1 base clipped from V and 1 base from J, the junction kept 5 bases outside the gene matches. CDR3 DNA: TGTGCCAGCAGCTTAGTCCCAGCGGGGGGTTCCTACGAGCAGTACTTC. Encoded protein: CASSLVPAGGSYEQYF.

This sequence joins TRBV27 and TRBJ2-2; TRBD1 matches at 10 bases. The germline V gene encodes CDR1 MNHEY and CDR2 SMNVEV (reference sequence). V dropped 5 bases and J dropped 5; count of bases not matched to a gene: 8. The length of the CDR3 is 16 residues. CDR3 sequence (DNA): TGTGCCAGCAGTCCCCACGGGACAGGGGATACCGGGGAGCTGTTTTTT. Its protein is CASSPHGTGDTGELFF.

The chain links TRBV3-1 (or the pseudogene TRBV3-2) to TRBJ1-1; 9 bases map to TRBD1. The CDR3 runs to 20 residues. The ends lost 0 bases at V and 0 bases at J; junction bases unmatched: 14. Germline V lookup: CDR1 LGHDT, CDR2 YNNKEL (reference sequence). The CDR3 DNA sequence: TGTGCCAGCAGCCAAGATCGGGCACCGGGACAGGGCCTCATGAACACTGAAGCTTTCTTT. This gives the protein CASSQDRAPGQGLMNTEAFF.

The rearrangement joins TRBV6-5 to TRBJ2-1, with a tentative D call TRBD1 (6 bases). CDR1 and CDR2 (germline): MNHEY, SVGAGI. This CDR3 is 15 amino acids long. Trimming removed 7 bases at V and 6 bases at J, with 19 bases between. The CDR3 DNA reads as TGTGCCAGCAATCCCGGGACACCGAACTTCAATGAGCAGTTCTTC. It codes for CASNPGTPNFNEQFF.

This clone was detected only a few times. CDR3 sequence (DNA): TGTGCCAGCAGTGGGGACAGGCAGTACGAGCAGTACTTC. Translation gives CASSGDRQYEQYF. The chain employs TRBV27 and TRBJ2-7; TRBD1 aligns across 8 bases. The CDR3 extends over 13 amino acids. Unmatched junction bases numbered 4, after V lost 5 bases and J lost 4 bases. Germline CDR1 MNHEY, CDR2 SMNVEV (reference sequence).

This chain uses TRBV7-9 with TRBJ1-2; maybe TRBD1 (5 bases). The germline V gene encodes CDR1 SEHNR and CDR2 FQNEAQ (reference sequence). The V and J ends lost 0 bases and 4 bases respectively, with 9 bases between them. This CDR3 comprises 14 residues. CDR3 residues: CASSLAGGFYGYTF. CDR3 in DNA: TGTGCCAGCAGCTTAGCCGGGGGGTTCTATGGCTACACCTTC.

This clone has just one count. The CDR3: CASSLFSGVSYEQYF. The DNA of the CDR3 is TGTGCCAGCAGCTTATTTTCGGGGGTCTCCTACGAGCAGTACTTC. The rearrangement links TRBV7-9 to TRBJ2-7, with D possibly being TRBD2 (6 bases). This CDR3 comprises 15 residues. Germline V gene data show CDR1 as SEHNR and CDR2 as FQNEAQ (reference sequence). Trimming took off 2 bases at V and 0 bases at J, with 11 bases between the two ends.

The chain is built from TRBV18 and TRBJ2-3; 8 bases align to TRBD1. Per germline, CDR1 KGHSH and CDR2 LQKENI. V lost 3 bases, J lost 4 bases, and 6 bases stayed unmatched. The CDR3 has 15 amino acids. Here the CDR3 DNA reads TGTGCCAGCTCACCCGTGGACAGGGCGGCAGATACGCAGTATTTT. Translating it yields CASSPVDRAADTQYF.